Listed below are T cell receptor beta chains from one sample, sequenced in a study of CD8+ T cells in alopecia areata. Clones were read by immunoSEQ multiplex PCR, and TCRdb kept only the in-frame ones, dropping some. In the table there are about 94,000 clones, about 71% of which are singletons. Material: CD8+ T cells sorted from blood, obtained at week 44, from a patient treated with tofacitinib. The origin of the receptors is a human donor with alopecia areata. The CDR3 runs from the conserved cysteine through the conserved F or W. A D gene is named only where the DNA matches it firmly. Clone size, where shown, is once, few, many, or a class for clones that have expanded.

D gene	V gene	J gene	clone size	CDR3 protein	CDR3 DNA
TRBD1	TRBV28	TRBJ1-5	-	CASSNTPDRYRVTEKPQHF	TGTGCCAGCAGTAATACGCCGGACAGGTATCGCGTAACTGAAAAGCCCCAGCATTTT
TRBD1	TRBV5-1	TRBJ2-3	-	CASSWDGQGVNTDTQYF	TGCGCCAGCAGCTGGGATGGACAGGGGGTGAACACAGATACGCAGTATTTT
-	TRBV14	TRBJ2-7	few	CASRGYSYEQYF	TGTGCCAGCAGGGGGTACTCCTACGAGCAGTACTTC
TRBD1	TRBV13	TRBJ2-4	-	CASSGRQGATKNIQYF	TGTGCCAGCAGCGGGAGACAGGGGGCGACCAAAAACATTCAGTACTTC
-	TRBV4-1	TRBJ1-4	few	CASSQEGGSNEKLFF	TGCGCCAGCAGCCAAGAAGGGGGAAGTAATGAAAAACTGTTTTTT
-	TRBV29-1	TRBJ1-3	-	CSAQGSGNTIYF	TGCAGCGCTCAGGGTTCTGGAAACACCATATATTTT
TRBD1	TRBV6-5	TRBJ2-7	-	CASSYGQGSYEQYF	TGTGCCAGCAGTTACGGACAGGGTAGCTACGAGCAGTACTTC
-	TRBV30	TRBJ2-5	-	CAFRPAGQETQYF	TGTGCCTTCCGTCCAGCGGGCCAAGAGACCCAGTACTTC
-	TRBV4-3	TRBJ2-1	few	CASSQDSVNEQFF	TGCGCCAGCAGCCAAGATTCGGTAAATGAGCAGTTCTTC
-	TRBV25-1	TRBJ2-3	-	CASSELGEGPDTQYF	TGTGCCAGCAGTGAATTGGGGGAAGGACCAGATACGCAGTATTTT
-	TRBV10-3	TRBJ2-7	-	CAISESFAEKYEQYF	TGTGCCATCAGTGAGTCGTTCGCCGAAAAATACGAGCAGTACTTC
-	TRBV29-1	TRBJ2-3	few	CSANTRDTQYF	TGCAGCGCTAACACTAGAGATACGCAGTATTTT
-	TRBV2	TRBJ2-1	-	CASSVGGPPSSYNEQFF	TGTGCCAGCAGTGTGGGGGGCCCCCCAAGCTCCTACAATGAGCAGTTCTTC
-	TRBV12-5	TRBJ2-1	-	CASGPSAGGRNEQFF	TGTGCTAGTGGCCCCTCAGCCGGGGGGCGCAATGAGCAGTTCTTC
-	TRBV30	TRBJ2-2	-	CAWSATSTGELFF	TGTGCCTGGAGCGCGACAAGCACCGGGGAGCTGTTTTTT
TRBD2	TRBV9	TRBJ2-7	-	CASSRSGGSSYEQYF	TGTGCCAGCAGTCGTAGCGGGGGAAGCTCCTACGAGCAGTACTTC
-	TRBV10-3	TRBJ2-7	-	CAISDRSYEQYF	TGTGCCATCAGTGACAGATCCTACGAGCAGTACTTC
-	TRBV4-3	TRBJ1-2	-	CASSQDWGSFTSYGYTF	TGCGCCAGCAGCCAAGATTGGGGATCCTTCACATCCTATGGCTACACCTTC
-	TRBV19	TRBJ2-2	-	CATSLRNTGELFF	TGTGCCACCAGCCTTCGGAACACCGGGGAGCTGTTTTTT
-	TRBV6-6	TRBJ1-4	-	CASSYLNEKLFF	TGTGCCAGCAGTTACTTGAATGAAAAACTGTTTTTT
-	TRBV9	TRBJ1-1	-	CASSAKDGREAFF	TGTGCCAGCAGCGCCAAGGACGGTCGTGAAGCTTTCTTT
-	TRBV5-1	TRBJ2-4	few	CASSSDLAKNIQYF	TGCGCCAGCAGCAGCGACTTAGCCAAAAACATTCAGTACTTC
-	TRBV10-1	TRBJ2-2	few	CASSESPGELFF	TGCGCCAGCAGTGAAAGTCCCGGGGAGCTGTTTTTT
TRBD1	TRBV29-1	TRBJ1-2	once	CSAEGQSNYGYTF	TGCAGCGCCGAGGGACAGTCTAACTATGGCTACACCTTC
-	TRBV27	TRBJ1-5	-	CASSLNSPQPQHF	TGTGCCAGCAGTTTAAATAGTCCTCAGCCCCAGCATTTT
TRBD1	TRBV10-3	TRBJ1-1	-	CAISESTGFTEAFF	TGTGCCATCAGTGAGTCGACAGGGTTTACTGAAGCTTTCTTT
-	TRBV14	TRBJ1-2	-	CASSHTARDGAYGYTF	TGTGCCAGCAGCCATACCGCCCGGGACGGCGCTTATGGCTACACCTTC
-	TRBV5-6	TRBJ1-1	-	CASSLGTEAFF	TGTGCCAGCAGCTTGGGGACTGAAGCTTTCTTT
TRBD2	TRBV2	TRBJ2-3	-	CASSDVAGGQDTQYF	TGTGCCAGCAGTGATGTAGCGGGGGGGCAAGATACGCAGTATTTT
-	TRBV14	TRBJ1-1	-	CASSRRSTVGNTEAFF	TGTGCCAGCAGCCGACGGAGTACTGTAGGGAACACTGAAGCTTTCTTT
-	TRBV6-5	TRBJ2-2	-	CASSYGVGTNTGELFF	TGTGCCAGCAGTTACGGGGTGGGGACTAACACCGGGGAGCTGTTTTTT
-	TRBV29-1	TRBJ1-1	-	CSVEEKYKNTEAFF	TGCAGCGTTGAAGAAAAATATAAGAACACTGAAGCTTTCTTT
-	TRBV7-8	TRBJ2-6	few	CASSPRVAGANVLTF	TGTGCCAGCAGCCCCAGGGTAGCGGGGGCCAACGTCCTGACTTTC
TRBD1	TRBV9	TRBJ2-7	few	CASSVDSGGPYEQYF	TGTGCCAGCAGCGTAGATTCAGGGGGACCCTACGAGCAGTACTTC
TRBD1	TRBV5-6	TRBJ2-1	-	CASSLGQGISYNEQFF	TGTGCCAGCAGCCTAGGACAGGGGATATCCTACAATGAGCAGTTCTTC
-	TRBV11-3	TRBJ1-1	-	CASSRKVGNTEAFF	TGTGCCAGCAGCCGGAAGGTCGGGAACACTGAAGCTTTCTTT
-	TRBV21-1	TRBJ1-1	-	CASSIWAENTEAFF	TGTGCCAGCAGCATCTGGGCGGAGAACACTGAAGCTTTCTTT
-	TRBV30	TRBJ1-2	-	CAWGTLSYGYTF	TGTGCCTGGGGGACCCTCTCATATGGCTACACCTTC
-	TRBV23-1	TRBJ1-1	few	CAVRECMNTEAFF	TGCGCCGTTCGGGAGTGTATGAACACTGAAGCTTTCTTT
TRBD2	TRBV9	TRBJ2-3	-	CASSVDSGASTDTQYF	TGTGCCAGCAGCGTAGACAGCGGGGCTAGCACAGATACGCAGTATTTT
-	TRBV7-2	TRBJ2-1	-	CASSLAGGRRYNEQFF	TGTGCCAGCAGCTTAGCGGGGGGCCGTAGGTACAATGAGCAGTTCTTC
-	TRBV4-3	TRBJ1-1	-	CASSQVRGEGAEAFF	TGCGCCAGCAGCCAAGTACGGGGAGAAGGGGCTGAAGCTTTCTTT
-	TRBV7-7	TRBJ2-3	-	CASSLGGLTDTQYF	TGTGCCAGCAGCTTAGGCGGGCTGACAGATACGCAGTATTTT
TRBD2	TRBV7-9	TRBJ2-7	-	CASSDPEGGGLVYEQYF	TGTGCCAGCAGCGACCCGGAGGGCGGGGGACTCGTCTACGAGCAGTACTTC
-	TRBV27	TRBJ2-7	-	CASSLTGPWYEQYF	TGTGCCAGCAGTTTAACAGGGCCATGGTACGAGCAGTACTTC
-	TRBV7-2	TRBJ2-3	-	CASSFLIRLDTQYF	TGTGCCAGCAGCTTTTTAATCCGACTAGATACGCAGTATTTT
TRBD1	TRBV4-3	TRBJ2-7	-	CASSPGTGGSYEQYF	TGCGCCAGCAGCCCAGGGACAGGGGGAAGCTACGAGCAGTACTTC
TRBD2	TRBV30	TRBJ2-3	-	CAWSGLAGTDTQYF	TGTGCCTGGAGCGGACTAGCGGGGACAGATACGCAGTATTTT
-	TRBV7-8	TRBJ1-1	-	CASSQDSMNTEAFF	TGTGCCAGCAGCCAGGACAGCATGAACACTGAAGCTTTCTTT
-	TRBV2	TRBJ2-1	-	CASFTSGGDGYNEQFF	TGTGCCAGCTTTACCTCCGGCGGGGACGGATACAATGAGCAGTTCTTC
-	TRBV4-1	TRBJ2-7	once	CASSQELRDHDEQYF	TGCGCCAGCAGCCAAGAACTCAGGGACCACGACGAGCAGTACTTC
-	TRBV4-3	TRBJ2-7	-	CASSHGGYEQYF	TGCGCCAGCAGCCACGGAGGCTACGAGCAGTACTTC
-	TRBV19	TRBJ2-3	-	CASSIAADTQYF	TGTGCCAGTAGTATAGCAGCAGATACGCAGTATTTT
-	TRBV2	TRBJ2-7	-	CASSGGSGNEQYF	TGTGCCAGCAGTGGAGGGTCCGGAAACGAGCAGTACTTC
-	TRBV4-1	TRBJ1-1	-	CASSRASGEAFF	TGCGCCAGCAGCCGCGCTAGCGGTGAAGCTTTCTTT
-	TRBV18	TRBJ2-3	-	CASSAGTDTQYF	TGTGCCAGCTCAGCGGGCACAGATACGCAGTATTTT
-	TRBV4-1	TRBJ2-1	-	CASSQAGQQNEQFF	TGCGCCAGCAGCCAAGCTGGACAGCAGAATGAGCAGTTCTTC
-	TRBV25-1	TRBJ2-2	-	CASSSTGELFF	TGTGCCAGCAGCAGTACCGGGGAGCTGTTTTTT
-	TRBV7-9	TRBJ2-7	-	CASSLVPYEQYF	TGTGCCAGCAGCTTGGTGCCCTACGAGCAGTACTTC
-	TRBV30	TRBJ1-2	-	CASEWRGGVYGYTF	TGTGCCTCCGAATGGAGGGGAGGGGTCTATGGCTACACCTTC